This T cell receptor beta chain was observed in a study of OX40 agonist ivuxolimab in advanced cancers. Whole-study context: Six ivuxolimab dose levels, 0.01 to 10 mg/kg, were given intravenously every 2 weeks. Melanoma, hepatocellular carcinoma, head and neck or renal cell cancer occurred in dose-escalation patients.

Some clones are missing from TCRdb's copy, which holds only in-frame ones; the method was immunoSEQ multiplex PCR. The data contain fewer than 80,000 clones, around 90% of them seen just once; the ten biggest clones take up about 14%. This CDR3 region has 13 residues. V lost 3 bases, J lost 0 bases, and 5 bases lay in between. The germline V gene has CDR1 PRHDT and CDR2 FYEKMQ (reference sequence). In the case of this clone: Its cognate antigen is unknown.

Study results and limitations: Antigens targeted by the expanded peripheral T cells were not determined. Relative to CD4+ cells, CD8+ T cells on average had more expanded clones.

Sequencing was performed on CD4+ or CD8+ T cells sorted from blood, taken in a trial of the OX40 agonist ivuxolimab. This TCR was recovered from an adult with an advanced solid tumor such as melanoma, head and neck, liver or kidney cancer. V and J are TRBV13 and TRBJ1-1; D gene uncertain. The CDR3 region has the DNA TGTGCCAGCAGCTTTCGACTGAACACTGAAGCTTTCTTT. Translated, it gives CASSFRLNTEAFF.